The present T cell receptor (beta chain) was sequenced within a study of early T cells in non-severe SARS-CoV-2 infection. The overall study: Investigators sequenced bulk RNA drawn from unsorted whole blood, and chains remained unpaired. Study-wide results and limits: Matches to VDJdb favored anti-spike CD8 responses and missed private and CD4 specificities.

In its sample, this clonotype was seen a few times. Its target is not known. The TCR library protocol was used to attach unique molecular identifiers. These identifiers were attached to individual cDNA molecules. In TCRdb, the 5' RACE reads were re-called with MiXCR into one record per CDR3 protein. In the table there are fewer than 120,000 distinct CDR3 sequences, over 9.5% of which are singletons. This CDR3 spans 16 amino acids. The trim removed 6 bases at V and 6 bases at J, leaving 10 bases unmatched. Germline CDR1 is MNHNS and CDR2 is SASEGT. The chain carries TRBV6-1 and TRBJ2-3; 12 bases are a match to TRBD2. Sequenced material: whole blood, taken at baseline. The source is an adult who was a healthcare worker with PCR-confirmed SARS-CoV-2 infection or an uninfected control (not recorded which). The chain's CDR3 is CASRVTSGGRMDTQYF. CDR3 coding DNA: TGTGCCAGCAGGGTGACTAGCGGGGGCCGGATGGATACGCAGTATTTT.